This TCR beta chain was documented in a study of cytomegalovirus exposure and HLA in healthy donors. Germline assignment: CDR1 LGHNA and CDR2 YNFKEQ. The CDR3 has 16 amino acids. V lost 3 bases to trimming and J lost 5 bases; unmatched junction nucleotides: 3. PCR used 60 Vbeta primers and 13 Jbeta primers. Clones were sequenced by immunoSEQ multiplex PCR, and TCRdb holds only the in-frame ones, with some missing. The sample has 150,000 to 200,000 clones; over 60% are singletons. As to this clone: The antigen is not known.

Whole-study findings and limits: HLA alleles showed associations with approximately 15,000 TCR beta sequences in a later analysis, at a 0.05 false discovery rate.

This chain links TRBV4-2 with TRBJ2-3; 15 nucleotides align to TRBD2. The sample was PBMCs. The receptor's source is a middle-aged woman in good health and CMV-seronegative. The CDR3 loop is CASSQGLAGGKDTQYF. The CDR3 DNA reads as TGTGCCAGCAGCCAGGGACTAGCGGGAGGAAAAGATACGCAGTATTTT.